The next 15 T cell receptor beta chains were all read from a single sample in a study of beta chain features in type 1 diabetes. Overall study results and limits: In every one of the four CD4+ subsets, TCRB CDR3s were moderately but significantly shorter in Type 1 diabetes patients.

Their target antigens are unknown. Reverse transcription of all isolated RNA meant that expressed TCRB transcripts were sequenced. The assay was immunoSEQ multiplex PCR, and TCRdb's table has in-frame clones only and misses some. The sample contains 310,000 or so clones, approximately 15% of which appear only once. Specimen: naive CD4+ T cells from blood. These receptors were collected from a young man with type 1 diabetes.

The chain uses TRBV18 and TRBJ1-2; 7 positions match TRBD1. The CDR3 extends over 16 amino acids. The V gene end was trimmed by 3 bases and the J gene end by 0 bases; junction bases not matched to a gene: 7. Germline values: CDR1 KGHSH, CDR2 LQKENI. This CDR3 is CASSPDRVIPNYGYTF. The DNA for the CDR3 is TGTGCCAGCTCACCTGACAGGGTGATTCCTAACTATGGCTACACCTTC.

CDR3 bases: TGTGCCAGCAGCCCCTCACCGGGATATAACAATGAGCAGTTCTTC. It is translated as CASSPSPGYNNEQFF. The rearrangement links TRBV7-2 to TRBJ2-1; a weak D match, TRBD2 (5 bases). CDR3 length: 15 residues. Trimming cost V 5 bases and J 5 bases, with 16 bases left between them. The germline V gene has CDR1 SGHTA and CDR2 FQGNSA.

The CDR3 coding sequence is TGTGCCAGCTCATCGGGCTTAAAGGGGGGGACTGAAGCTTTCTTT. It codes for CASSSGLKGGTEAFF. The chain uses TRBV18 and TRBJ1-1, with D tentatively TRBD1 (6 bases). V gave up 5 bases and J gave up 5 bases, with 18 bases separating them. Looked up from germline, CDR1 is KGHSH and CDR2 is LQKENI. The CDR3 totals 15 residues.

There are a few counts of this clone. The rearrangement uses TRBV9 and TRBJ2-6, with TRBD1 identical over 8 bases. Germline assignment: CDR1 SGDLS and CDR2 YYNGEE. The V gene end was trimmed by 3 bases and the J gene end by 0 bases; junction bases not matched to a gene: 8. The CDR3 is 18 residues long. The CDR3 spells CASSARTGTNSGANVLTF. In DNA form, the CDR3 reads TGTGCCAGCAGCGCAAGGACAGGGACCAACTCTGGGGCCAACGTCCTGACTTTC.

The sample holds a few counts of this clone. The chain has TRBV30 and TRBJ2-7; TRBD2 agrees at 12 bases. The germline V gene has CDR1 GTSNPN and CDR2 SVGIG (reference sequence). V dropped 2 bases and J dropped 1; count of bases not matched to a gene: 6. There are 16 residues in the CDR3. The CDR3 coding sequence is TGTGCCTGGAGTAGCTCCGGGACTAGCGGGTCCTACGAGCAGTACTTC. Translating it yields CAWSSSGTSGSYEQYF.

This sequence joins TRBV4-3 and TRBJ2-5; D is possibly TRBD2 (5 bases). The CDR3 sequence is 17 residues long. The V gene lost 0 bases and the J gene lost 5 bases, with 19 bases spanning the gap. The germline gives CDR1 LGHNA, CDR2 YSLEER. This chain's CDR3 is CASSQDPGMSLGETQYF. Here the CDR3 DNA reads TGCGCCAGCAGCCAAGATCCGGGGATGTCCCTGGGCGAGACCCAGTACTTC.

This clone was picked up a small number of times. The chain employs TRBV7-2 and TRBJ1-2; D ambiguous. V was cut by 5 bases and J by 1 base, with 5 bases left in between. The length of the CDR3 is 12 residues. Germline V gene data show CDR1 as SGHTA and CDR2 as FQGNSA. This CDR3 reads CASSPRNYGYTF. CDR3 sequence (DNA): TGTGCCAGCAGCCCCCGTAACTATGGCTACACCTTC.

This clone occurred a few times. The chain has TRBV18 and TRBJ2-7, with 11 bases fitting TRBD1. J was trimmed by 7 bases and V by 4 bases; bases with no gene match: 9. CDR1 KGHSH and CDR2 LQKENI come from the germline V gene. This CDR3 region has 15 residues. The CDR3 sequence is CASSLRTGGDSEQYF. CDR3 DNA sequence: TGTGCCAGCTCACTCCGGACAGGGGGCGATTCGGAGCAGTACTTC. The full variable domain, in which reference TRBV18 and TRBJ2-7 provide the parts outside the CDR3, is NAGVMQNPRHLVRRRGQEARLRCSPMKGHSHVYWYRQLPEEGLKFMVYLQKENIIDESGMPKERFSAEFPKEGPSILRIQQVVRGDSAAYFCASSLRTGGDSEQYFGPGTRLTVT.

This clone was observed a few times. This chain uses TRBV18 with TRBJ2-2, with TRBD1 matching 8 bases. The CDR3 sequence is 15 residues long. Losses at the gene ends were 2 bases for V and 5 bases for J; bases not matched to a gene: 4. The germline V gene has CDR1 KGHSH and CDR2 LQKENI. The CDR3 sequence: CASSPGQGWTGELFF. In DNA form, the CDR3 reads TGTGCCAGCTCACCAGGACAGGGTTGGACCGGGGAGCTGTTTTTT.

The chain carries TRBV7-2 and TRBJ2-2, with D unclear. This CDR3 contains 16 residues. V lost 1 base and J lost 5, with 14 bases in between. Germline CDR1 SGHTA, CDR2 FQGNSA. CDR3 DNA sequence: TGTGCCAGCAGCTTAGGACTTCGACCTCCTACCGGGGAGCTGTTTTTT. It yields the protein CASSLGLRPPTGELFF. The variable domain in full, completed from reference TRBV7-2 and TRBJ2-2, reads GAGVSQSPSNKVTEKGKDVELRCDPISGHTALYWYRQSLGQGLEFLIYFQGNSAPDKSGLPSDRFSAERTGGSVSTLTIQRTQQEDSAVYLCASSLGLRPPTGELFFGEGSRLTVL.

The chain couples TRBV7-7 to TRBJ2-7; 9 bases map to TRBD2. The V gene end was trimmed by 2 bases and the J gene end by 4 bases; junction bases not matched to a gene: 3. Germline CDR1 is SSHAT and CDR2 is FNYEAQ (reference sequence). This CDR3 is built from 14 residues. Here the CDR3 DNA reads TGTGCCAGCAGCTTATCAGCGGGAGGTTACGAGCAGTACTTC. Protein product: CASSLSAGGYEQYF.

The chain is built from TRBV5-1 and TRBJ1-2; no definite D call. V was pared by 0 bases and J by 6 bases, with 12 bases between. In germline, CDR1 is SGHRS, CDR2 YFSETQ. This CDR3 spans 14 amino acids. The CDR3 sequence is CASSLVQASDGYTF. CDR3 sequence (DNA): TGCGCCAGCAGCTTGGTTCAGGCGTCGGATGGCTACACCTTC.

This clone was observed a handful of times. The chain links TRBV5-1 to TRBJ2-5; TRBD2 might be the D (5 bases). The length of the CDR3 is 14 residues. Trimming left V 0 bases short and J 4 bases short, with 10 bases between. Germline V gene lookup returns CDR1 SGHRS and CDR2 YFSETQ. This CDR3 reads CASSLVQAGETQYF. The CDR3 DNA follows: TGCGCCAGCAGCTTGGTGCAGGCGGGAGAGACCCAGTACTTC.

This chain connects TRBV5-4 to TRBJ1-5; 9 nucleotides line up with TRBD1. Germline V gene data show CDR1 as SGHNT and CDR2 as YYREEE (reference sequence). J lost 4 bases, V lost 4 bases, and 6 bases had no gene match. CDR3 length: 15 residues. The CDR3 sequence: CASSIGTGMNQPQHF. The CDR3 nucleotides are TGTGCCAGCAGCATCGGGACAGGGATGAATCAGCCCCAGCATTTT.

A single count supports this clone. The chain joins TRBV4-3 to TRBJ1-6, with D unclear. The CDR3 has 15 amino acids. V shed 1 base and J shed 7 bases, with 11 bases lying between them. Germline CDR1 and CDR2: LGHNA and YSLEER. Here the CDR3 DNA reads TGCGCCAGCAGCCAAGGACACCGGATCAATTCACCCCTCCACTTT. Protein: CASSQGHRINSPLHF.